The 5 T cell receptor beta chains below all came from one sample that was sequenced in a study of CD8+ T cells in alopecia areata. As to treatment: oral pan-JAK inhibitor, 5-10 mg twice daily. Alopecia areata patients had lesional scalp punch biopsies and peripheral blood taken from them. RNA was isolated and reverse transcribed to cDNA, the sequencing template. Sequencing was performed with immunoSEQ multiplex PCR; in TCRdb, only in-frame clones are kept and a portion is missing. This repertoire shows thousands of clones, roughly 70% found once; its top ten account for under 20%. This specimen was skin, taken at week 4, from a patient treated with tofacitinib. The receptors come from a human donor with alopecia areata.

The J gene is TRBJ1-2, the V gene TRBV9; D may be TRBD1 (6 bases). Germline CDR1 is SGDLS and CDR2 is YYNGEE. The CDR3 sequence is 12 residues long. V lost 4 bases to trimming and J lost 8 bases, with 12 bases between them. CDR3 region: CASSLSRGGYTF. The CDR3 bases are TGTGCCAGCAGCCTAAGCAGGGGCGGCTACACCTTC.

The chain links TRBV5-1 to TRBJ1-1; D ambiguous. Trimming took off 0 bases at V and 2 bases at J, with 8 bases between the two ends. The CDR3 loop spans 14 amino acids. The V gene's germline CDR1 is SGHRS and CDR2 YFSETQ. The CDR3 DNA sequence: TGCGCCAGCAGCTTGGACAGAGGAAACACTGAAGCTTTCTTT. Encoded protein: CASSLDRGNTEAFF.

This clone has just one count. This chain joins TRBV7-9 and TRBJ1-2, with D unclear. V lost 3 bases and J lost 0, with 8 bases in between. The CDR3 loop spans 14 amino acids. Germline CDR1 SEHNR, CDR2 FQNEAQ (reference sequence). The CDR3 sequence is CASSLTIANYGYTF. The DNA of the CDR3 is TGTGCCAGCAGCTTGACAATAGCTAACTATGGCTACACCTTC.

This rearrangement joins TRBV27 to TRBJ1-2; TRBD1 matches 12 bases. J lost 6 bases, V lost 3 bases, and 17 bases had no gene match. Germline assignment: CDR1 MNHEY and CDR2 SMNVEV (reference sequence). This CDR3 comprises 19 residues. This chain's CDR3 is CASSFLPGTGGTIWDGYTF. The CDR3 DNA follows: TGTGCCAGCAGTTTCCTTCCCGGGACAGGGGGCACCATTTGGGATGGCTACACCTTC.

CDR3 sequence reads: CASSVVRLVRGNEQFF. The CDR3 coding sequence is TGTGCCAGTAGTGTGGTTAGGCTGGTCCGTGGCAATGAGCAGTTCTTC. The rearrangement links TRBV19 to TRBJ2-1; D is ambiguous. The germline gives CDR1 LNHDA, CDR2 SQIVND (reference sequence). V dropped 5 bases and J dropped 6 bases, with 20 bases sitting between them. The CDR3 loop spans 16 amino acids.